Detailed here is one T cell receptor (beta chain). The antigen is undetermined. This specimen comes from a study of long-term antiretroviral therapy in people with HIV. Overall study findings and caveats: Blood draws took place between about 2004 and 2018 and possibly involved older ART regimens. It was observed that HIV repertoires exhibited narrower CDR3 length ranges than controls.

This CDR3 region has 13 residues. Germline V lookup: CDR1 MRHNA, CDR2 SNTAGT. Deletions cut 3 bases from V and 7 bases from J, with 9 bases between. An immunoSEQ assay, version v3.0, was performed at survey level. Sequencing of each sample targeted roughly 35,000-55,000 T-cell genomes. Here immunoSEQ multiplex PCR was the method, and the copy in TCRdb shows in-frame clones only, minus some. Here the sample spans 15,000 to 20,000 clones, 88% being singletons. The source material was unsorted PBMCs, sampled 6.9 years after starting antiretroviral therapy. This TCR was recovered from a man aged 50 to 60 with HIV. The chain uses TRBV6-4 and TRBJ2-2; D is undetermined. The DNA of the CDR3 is TGTGCCAGCAGTGAAAATACCCGCGGGGAGCTGTTTTTT. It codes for CASSENTRGELFF.